Shown below are 30 T cell receptor beta chains from a single sample sequenced in a study of blood T cell repertoires in COVID-19. Profiling relied on immunoSEQ multiplex PCR, and the TCRdb table lists in-frame clones only, not all of them. This sample carries more than 90,000 clones, around 85% of them seen once, and the ten largest clones take about 2.5%. Material: peripheral blood. The receptor source for this set is a man aged 45-65 years with acute or convalescent COVID-19.

This chain joins TRBV27 and TRBJ2-7; D perhaps matches TRBD1 (5 bases). Trimming removed 2 bases at V and 2 bases at J, with 7 bases between. CDR1 is MNHEY, CDR2 SMNVEV, per germline (reference sequence). The CDR3 consists of 13 residues. Here the CDR3 DNA reads TGTGCCAGCAGTTTAGCAGGGCCCTACGAGCAGTACTTC. Translated: CASSLAGPYEQYF.

This rearrangement joins TRBV6-4 to TRBJ2-2; perhaps TRBD2 as D (6 bases). The CDR3 is 13 amino acids. Per germline, CDR1 MRHNA and CDR2 SNTAGT. V gave up 6 bases and J gave up 4 bases, with 9 bases separating them. CDR3 residues: CASRGTPTGELFF. The DNA for the CDR3 is TGTGCCAGCAGGGGGACTCCCACCGGGGAGCTGTTTTTT.

This chain uses TRBV9 with TRBJ1-6; 7 positions match TRBD1. This CDR3 has 14 amino acids. J lost 8 bases, V lost 2 bases, and 4 bases had no gene match. Germline lookup yields CDR1 SGDLS and CDR2 YYNGEE. The DNA of the CDR3 is TGTGCCAGCAGCGTCGGACAGGATGATTCACCCCTCCACTTT. The encoded protein is CASSVGQDDSPLHF.

This chain joins TRBV2 and TRBJ1-2; D unclear. Germline CDR1 SNHLY, CDR2 FYNNEI. The V gene lost 5 bases and the J gene lost 5 bases, with 30 bases spanning the gap. The CDR3 sequence is 19 residues long. CDR3 DNA: TGTGCCAGCAGTCCCCTCGTCGCCTACGCTTCTGATGGTTTATATGGCTACACCTTC. Translating it yields CASSPLVAYASDGLYGYTF.

The chain combines TRBV19 with TRBJ1-5, with no clear D. The CDR3 consists of 13 residues. In germline, CDR1 is LNHDA, CDR2 SQIVND (reference sequence). V lost 10 bases, J lost 2 bases, and 12 bases lay in between. CDR3 DNA: TGTGCCACTCTCAACCAGGGCAATCAGCCCCAGCATTTT. This gives the protein CATLNQGNQPQHF.

This clone has only one observation. The chain recombines TRBV5-6 with TRBJ2-3; possibly TRBD1 for D (5 bases). The CDR3 is 16 residues long. The germline gives CDR1 SGHDT, CDR2 YYEEEE. Deletions cut 4 bases from V and 1 base from J, with 16 bases between. The CDR3 DNA is TGTGCCAGCAGCAACACTCAGGGTTTGGGCACAGATACGCAGTATTTT. Its translation is CASSNTQGLGTDTQYF.

In this sample, this clone turned up once. This rearrangement joins TRBV10-3 to TRBJ2-7; D may be TRBD1 (5 bases). This CDR3 is built from 10 residues. Per germline, CDR1 ENHRY and CDR2 SYGVKD. This chain's CDR3 is CSEWGPEQYF. CDR3 nucleotide sequence: TGTTCGGAATGGGGCCCGGAGCAGTACTTC.

V and J are TRBV5-4 and TRBJ2-1; TRBD2 matches 14 bases. After removal of 5 bases from V and 8 bases from J, the junction contained 6 bases not matched to a gene. Germline-derived CDR1 and CDR2 are SGHNT and YYREEE (reference sequence). The CDR3 is made up of 15 amino acids. CDR3 sequence reads: CASSTGLAGADEQFF. The CDR3, as DNA: TGTGCCAGCAGTACGGGACTAGCGGGAGCGGATGAGCAGTTCTTC.

This clone was seen more than once but under ten times. The V gene is TRBV9, the J gene TRBJ1-3; 8 nucleotides agree with TRBD1. J was trimmed by 3 bases and V by 0 bases; bases with no gene match: 5. This CDR3 spans 16 amino acids. Germline V gene lookup returns CDR1 SGDLS and CDR2 YYNGEE. The CDR3 spells CASSVVPGGLGNTIYF. Here the CDR3 DNA reads TGTGCCAGCAGCGTAGTCCCAGGGGGCCTTGGAAACACCATATATTTT. Full variable domain (remainder filled in from reference TRBV9 and TRBJ1-3): DSGVTQTPKHLITATGQRVTLRCSPRSGDLSVYWYQQSLDQGLQFLIQYYNGEERAKGNILERFSAQQFPDLHSELNLSSLELGDSALYFCASSVVPGGLGNTIYFGEGSWLTVV.

This clone appeared a single time. V usage is TRBV6-6 and J usage is TRBJ2-1, with TRBD1 as a possible D gene (5 bases). CDR3 length equals 12 residues. Trimming took 6 bases from V and 7 from J, leaving 10 bases between them. Looked up from germline, CDR1 is MNHNY and CDR2 is SVGAGI (reference sequence). CDR3 region: CASSHRLNEQFF. The CDR3 coding sequence is TGTGCCAGCAGCCACAGGCTGAATGAGCAGTTCTTC.

The chain combines TRBV11-2 with TRBJ2-7; maybe TRBD1 (5 bases). Germline CDR1 SGHAT, CDR2 FQNNGV. Trimming took off 2 bases at V and 4 bases at J, with 9 bases between the two ends. This CDR3 comprises 13 residues. CDR3 sequence reads: CASSLFRDYEQYF. Written as DNA, the CDR3 is TGTGCCAGCAGCTTATTCAGGGATTACGAGCAGTACTTC.

CDR3 loop: CASSAPLLGYTF. The DNA of the CDR3 is TGTGCCAGCAGCGCACCACTCCTGGGCTACACCTTC. J is TRBJ1-2 and V is TRBV9; D unresolved. The CDR3 extends over 12 amino acids. Germline-derived CDR1 and CDR2 are SGDLS and YYNGEE. Trimming stripped 3 bases from V and 8 bases from J, with 11 bases between.

V usage is TRBV11-3 and J usage is TRBJ2-1; weak D call: TRBD1 (6 bases). This CDR3 region has 15 residues. Germline values: CDR1 SGHNT, CDR2 YENEEA. V gave up 4 bases and J gave up 3 bases, with 13 bases separating them. In DNA, the CDR3 is TGTGCCAGCAGCTCGGACAGTCTCGACTACAATGAGCAGTTCTTC. This translates into CASSSDSLDYNEQFF.

V is TRBV24-1 and J is TRBJ2-1; D might be TRBD2 (7 bases). V lost 4 bases and J lost 3, with 12 bases in between. The CDR3 spans 15 residues. The germline CDR1 and CDR2 sequences are KGHDR and SFDVKD. The CDR3 DNA follows: TGTGCCACCAGTGAGGGGGGGGGCCTCTACAATGAGCAGTTCTTC. This sequence encodes CATSEGGGLYNEQFF.

The table lists this clone with a few counts. The same CDR3 arises from other DNA sequences in this sample as well. The rearrangement uses TRBV2 and TRBJ1-5; D remains unclear. This CDR3 contains 13 residues. The germline V gene encodes CDR1 SNHLY and CDR2 FYNNEI. The V end was cut by 4 bases, the J end by 6 bases, with 10 bases between. The CDR3 is CASSAGGAQPQHF. CDR3 nucleotides: TGTGCCAGCAGTGCCGGTGGAGCTCAGCCCCAGCATTTT.

The rearrangement joins TRBV4-1 to TRBJ1-2; the match to TRBD1 covers 9 bases. This CDR3 is 16 amino acids long. The germline gives CDR1 MGHRA, CDR2 YSYEKL. V was pared by 0 bases and J by 5 bases, with 7 bases of the junction left unmatched. CDR3 amino acids: CASSQDILGTGYGYTF. CDR3 nucleotide sequence: TGCGCCAGCAGCCAAGATATCCTCGGGACAGGGTATGGCTACACCTTC.

This chain joins TRBV5-1 and TRBJ2-5; D ambiguous. The CDR3 length is 13 residues. With 0 bases removed from V and 4 bases from J, the gap between germline ends came to 7 bases. The germline V gene encodes CDR1 SGHRS and CDR2 YFSETQ. The CDR3 sequence: CASSLAVLETQYF. CDR3 nucleotide sequence: TGCGCCAGCAGCTTGGCCGTTCTAGAGACCCAGTACTTC.

The chain employs TRBV9 and TRBJ2-2; D is unresolved. V was cut by 0 bases and J by 4 bases, with 10 bases left in between. CDR1 and CDR2 (germline): SGDLS, YYNGEE. This CDR3 is 15 amino acids long. For the CDR3, the DNA is TGTGCCAGCAGCGTAGCTGGCCGGGTCACCGGGGAGCTGTTTTTT. This sequence encodes CASSVAGRVTGELFF.

V and J are TRBV2 and TRBJ2-1; TRBD2 matches at 14 bases. The V and J ends lost 6 bases and 6 bases, in that order; junction bases with no gene match: 7. Germline CDR1 reads SNHLY; CDR2 reads FYNNEI. The CDR3 totals 16 residues. The CDR3 spells CASSWGLAGEGNEQFF. The CDR3 bases are TGTGCCAGCAGCTGGGGACTAGCGGGAGAGGGCAATGAGCAGTTCTTC.

The V gene is TRBV2, the J gene TRBJ1-5; 10 nucleotides align to TRBD1. With 7 bases clipped from V and 7 bases from J, the junction kept 4 bases outside the gene matches. The CDR3 covers 13 residues. Germline CDR1 and CDR2: SNHLY and FYNNEI. The CDR3 coding sequence is TGTGCCAGCATAAGGGACAGGGGACAGCCCCAGCATTTT. Translating it yields CASIRDRGQPQHF.

V gene TRBV9 combines with J gene TRBJ1-2; 8 nucleotides match TRBD1. V shed 4 bases and J 7 bases; nucleotides not matched to a gene: 9. Germline CDR1 reads SGDLS; CDR2 reads YYNGEE. The CDR3 spans 14 residues. The CDR3 loop is CASSLEAGGSGYTF. CDR3 coding DNA: TGTGCCAGCAGCCTAGAGGCAGGGGGCAGTGGCTACACCTTC. Full variable domain (outside the CDR3, taken from reference TRBV9 and TRBJ1-2): DSGVTQTPKHLITATGQRVTLRCSPRSGDLSVYWYQQSLDQGLQFLIQYYNGEERAKGNILERFSAQQFPDLHSELNLSSLELGDSALYFCASSLEAGGSGYTFGSGTRLTVV.

The chain is built from TRBV19 and TRBJ2-3; 7 bases align to TRBD2. Germline loops: CDR1 LNHDA, CDR2 SQIVND (reference sequence). The CDR3 loop spans 15 amino acids. V was pared by 2 bases and J by 2 bases, with 4 bases of the junction left unmatched. The DNA for the CDR3 is TGTGCCAGTAGTATATCGGGGGGACCCACAGATACGCAGTATTTT. The encoded protein is CASSISGGPTDTQYF.

The chain links TRBV15 to TRBJ1-5, with TRBD1 identical over 8 bases. The V gene's germline CDR1 is LNHNV and CDR2 YYDKDF (reference sequence). V was clipped by 0 bases and J by 9 bases; unmatched bases: 7. The CDR3 is made up of 15 amino acids. The CDR3 region has the DNA TGTGCCACCAGCAGAGACCTCGGACAGGGCCTGCCCCAGCATTTT. This encodes CATSRDLGQGLPQHF.

This clone appeared once. V and J are TRBV6-4 and TRBJ2-5, with TRBD2 matching 8 bases. J was trimmed by 5 bases and V by 5 bases; bases with no gene match: 16. Germline CDR1 MRHNA, CDR2 SNTAGT. CDR3 length: 17 amino acids. The CDR3: CASSPTGGPGVKETQYF. Here the CDR3 DNA reads TGTGCCAGCAGTCCCACGGGAGGGCCAGGGGTAAAGGAGACCCAGTACTTC.

The table lists this clone with a count of one. J is TRBJ2-5 and V is TRBV6-1; D uncertain. V gave up 1 base and J gave up 3 bases, with 12 bases separating them. This CDR3 has 15 amino acids. Germline CDR1 and CDR2: MNHNS and SASEGT. DNA for the CDR3: TGTGCCAGCAGTGAAGTTGAGATAACGGAAGAGACCCAGTACTTC. Its protein is CASSEVEITEETQYF.

Regarding this clone: The same CDR3 also results from other DNA sequences found in this sample. The V gene is TRBV10-1, the J gene TRBJ1-1, with 7 bases identical to TRBD1. Germline values: CDR1 WNHNN, CDR2 SYGVQD (reference sequence). V gave up 4 bases and J gave up 5 bases; unmatched junction bases: 4. This CDR3 is 13 amino acids long. CDR3 nucleotide sequence: TGCGCCAGCAGTGGTAACAGGGGAACTGAAGCTTTCTTT. Its translation: CASSGNRGTEAFF.

J is TRBJ1-5 and V is TRBV11-2; 7 bases line up with TRBD1. CDR1 SGHAT and CDR2 FQNNGV come from the germline V gene. Trimming took 2 bases from V and 5 from J; bases not matched to a gene: 0. This CDR3 is built from 13 residues. The CDR3 region is CASSLQGDQPQHF. The CDR3 nucleotides are TGTGCCAGCAGCTTACAGGGGGATCAGCCCCAGCATTTT.

The chain carries TRBV28 and TRBJ2-7; TRBD2 matches 14 bases. The germline gives CDR1 MDHEN, CDR2 SYDVKM. V shed 4 bases, J shed 6 bases, and the junction held 5 bases outside the gene matches. CDR3 length: 15 amino acids. CDR3 sequence (DNA): TGTGCCAGCAGTTCGGGACTAGCGGGAGTCGTCGAGCAGTACTTC. Translation gives CASSSGLAGVVEQYF.

V is TRBV9 and J is TRBJ1-1, with D perhaps TRBD1 (5 bases). The V gene's germline CDR1 is SGDLS and CDR2 YYNGEE. V was trimmed by 3 bases and J by 2 bases, leaving 17 bases between them. CDR3 length: 16 amino acids. The CDR3 sequence: CASSGGTPGVNTEAFF. The CDR3 DNA reads TGTGCCAGCAGCGGAGGGACTCCGGGGGTCAACACTGAAGCTTTCTTT.

Comment on this clone: Other DNA sequences within the sample encode an identical CDR3. The chain uses TRBV20-1 and TRBJ2-7; no firm D call. With 6 bases removed from V and 5 bases from J, the gap between germline ends came to 11 bases. This CDR3 region has 11 residues. CDR1 is DFQATT, CDR2 SNEGSKA, per germline (reference sequence). In nucleotides, the CDR3 is TGCAGTGCCCGCTCGGGTCACGAGCAGTACTTC. Protein product: CSARSGHEQYF.